The rows below give T cell receptor beta chains drawn from one sample of a study of T-cell reconstitution after alpha-beta-depleted transplantation in children. MiXCR, run by TCRdb on the PCR reads, gives a single entry per CDR3 protein. The table includes under 400,000 distinct CDR3 sequences, roughly 21% detected once. This material consisted of PBMCs, mostly from graft donor cells, taken 180 days after TCRalphabeta/CD19-depleted stem cell transplant. The receptors derive from a male patient under 18 who had a stem cell transplant for acute lymphoblastic leukemia, so the T cells may come from the graft donor. Each CDR3 is given with its conserved first and last residue. D genes are given only for firm matches. Rows give clone size only sometimes, using once, few, many, or a class for an expanded clone.

clone_size j_call cdr3_length v_call d_call cdr3_nt cdr3_aa
few TRBJ1-1 14 TRBV12-3/TRBV12-4 NA TGTGCCAGCAGCCTCTCCGGGACGTACACTGAAGCTTTCTTT CASSLSGTYTEAFF
NA TRBJ2-2 14 TRBV10-2 TRBD2 TGCGCCAGCAGCGACGGGACTAGCGACGGGGAGCTGTTTTTT CASSDGTSDGELFF
NA TRBJ2-1 16 TRBV5-1 TRBD1 TGCGCCAGCAGCCCAGGTTTAAGGACAGGGTACAATGAGCAGTTCTTC CASSPGLRTGYNEQFF
NA TRBJ1-2 12 TRBV20-1 NA TGCAGTGCTAGGGTAGCTGTCTATGGCTACACCTTC CSARVAVYGYTF
NA TRBJ1-2 13 TRBV5-1 NA TGCGCCAGCAGCCACCCGGCAGGGATTGGCTACACCTTC CASSHPAGIGYTF
many TRBJ2-5 13 TRBV11-1 NA TGTGCCAGCAGCGAAGGAACGGTGGAGACCCAGTACTTC CASSEGTVETQYF
NA TRBJ2-7 14 TRBV6-5 NA TGTGCCAGCAGTTATATGGGAGGTTCCTACGAGCAGTACTTC CASSYMGGSYEQYF
few TRBJ2-1 19 TRBV5-1 TRBD2 TGCGCCAGCAGCCCAAGACTAGCGGGAGGCCCCAGCTCCTACAATGAGCAGTTCTTC CASSPRLAGGPSSYNEQFF
few TRBJ2-2 16 TRBV19 NA TGTGCCAGTAGTATCACGGGACGTGGGAGAGGGGAGGAGCTGTTTTTT CASSITGRGRGEELFF
NA TRBJ2-1 16 TRBV5-1 TRBD2 TGCGCCAGCAGCTTGGTAGCTAGCGGGTCCTACAATGAGCAGTTCTTC CASSLVASGSYNEQFF
NA TRBJ2-1 13 TRBV19 TRBD2 TGTGCCAGTAGGGCTAGCGGGACCAATGAGCAGTTCTTC CASRASGTNEQFF
few TRBJ2-1 14 TRBV5-1 NA TGCGCCAGCAGCCCGTTCCTCTCCTACAATGAGCAGTTCTTC CASSPFLSYNEQFF
few TRBJ2-1 13 TRBV25-1 NA TGTGCCAGCAGTGAATTAGGGACCAATGAGCAGTTCTTC CASSELGTNEQFF
NA TRBJ2-1 12 TRBV7-8 NA TGTGCCAGCAGTCTTCCCCCGCATGAGCAGTTCTTC CASSLPPHEQFF
NA TRBJ2-7 15 TRBV29-1 TRBD2 TGCAGCGTCGAAAAACTAGCGGGATCGTCCTACGAGCAGTACTTC CSVEKLAGSSYEQYF
few TRBJ2-2 13 TRBV29-1 NA TGCAGCGTTGGGCCCAGGAACACCGGGGAGCTGTTTTTT CSVGPRNTGELFF
NA TRBJ2-7 13 TRBV9 TRBD2 TGTGCCAGCAGCGTAGTTCTCCAGCGGGAGGTCCTCTTC CASSVVLQREVLF